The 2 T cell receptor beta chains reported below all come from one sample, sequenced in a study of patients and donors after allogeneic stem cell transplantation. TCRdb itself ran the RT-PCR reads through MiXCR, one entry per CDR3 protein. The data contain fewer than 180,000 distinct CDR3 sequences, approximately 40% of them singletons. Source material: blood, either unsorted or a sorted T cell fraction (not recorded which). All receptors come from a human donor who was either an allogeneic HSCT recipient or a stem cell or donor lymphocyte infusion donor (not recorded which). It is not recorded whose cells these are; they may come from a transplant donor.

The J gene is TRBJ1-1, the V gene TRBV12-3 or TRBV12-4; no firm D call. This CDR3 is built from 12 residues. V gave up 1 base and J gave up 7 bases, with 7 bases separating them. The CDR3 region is CASSLGGDEAFF. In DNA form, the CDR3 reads TGTGCCAGCAGTTTAGGGGGAGATGAAGCTTTCTTT.

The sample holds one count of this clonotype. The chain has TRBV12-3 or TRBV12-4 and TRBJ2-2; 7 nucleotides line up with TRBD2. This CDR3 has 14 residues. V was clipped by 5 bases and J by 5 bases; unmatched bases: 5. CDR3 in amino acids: CASSPQGGTGELFF. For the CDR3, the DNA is TGTGCCAGCAGTCCGCAGGGAGGGACCGGGGAGCTGTTTTTT.